One sample yielded the 20 T cell receptor beta chains listed below, sequenced in a study of blood T cell repertoires in COVID-19 (dated by TCRdb to 2018 to 2021). Libraries were constructed by the immunoSEQ multiplex PCR assay. As stored in TCRdb, this immuneACCESS dataset retains in-frame rearrangements with V and J assigned. A fraction of the clones does not appear; measured against another copy, unresolved V genes explain less than half of the discrepancy, and the remainder lacks a known reason. The sample yields about 200,000 clones; approximately 90% were counted once. The biggest ten clones account for approximately 5.5% of the sample. Sequencing used peripheral blood. All receptors come from a man in his forties with active or convalescent COVID-19.

CDR3: CASSPGTEETQYF. Here the CDR3 DNA reads TGTGCCAGCAGCCCCGGGACAGAAGAGACCCAGTACTTC. The chain uses TRBV7-3 and TRBJ2-5; TRBD1 aligns across 7 bases. The CDR3 has 13 amino acids. The germline CDR1 and CDR2 sequences are SGHTA and FQGTGA. Germline trimming cut 5 bases from V and 3 bases from J; bases unmatched to any gene: 3.

This clone was seen more than once but under ten times. J is TRBJ1-1 and V is TRBV9, with a weak D call TRBD1 (5 bases). Germline-derived CDR1 and CDR2 are SGDLS and YYNGEE. V shed 1 base and J shed 3 bases, with 7 bases lying between them. CDR3 length equals 13 residues. The CDR3 bases are TGTGCCAGCAGCGTACAGGGCTACACTGAAGCTTTCTTT. It translates to CASSVQGYTEAFF.

CDR3 DNA: TGTGCCAGTAGTATTGTCGTAAACCTAGGTGGCAATCAGCCCCAGCATTTT. Translated, it gives CASSIVVNLGGNQPQHF. J is TRBJ1-5 and V is TRBV19, with no clear D. CDR3 length: 17 amino acids. Germline V gene sequence: CDR1 LNHDA, CDR2 SQIVND (reference sequence). V lost 3 bases and J 2 bases, leaving 17 bases between the germline ends. Full variable domain (rest looked up from reference TRBV19 and TRBJ1-5): DGGITQSPKYLFRKEGQNVTLSCEQNLNHDAMYWYRQDPGQGLRLIYYSQIVNDFQKGDIAEGYSVSREKKESFPLTVTSAQKNPTAFYLCASSIVVNLGGNQPQHFGDGTRLSIL.

In this sample, this clone turned up once. V is TRBV28 and J is TRBJ1-2; no definite D call. The CDR3 consists of 16 residues. Germline V gene data show CDR1 as MDHEN and CDR2 as SYDVKM. V lost 2 bases and J 8 bases, leaving 21 bases between the germline ends. The CDR3, as DNA: TGTGCCAGCAGTTTAAACTTGCGGGGTCCAAGCGGCGGCTACACCTTC. Translation: CASSLNLRGPSGGYTF.

Only a few counts were recorded for this clone. The J gene is TRBJ2-2, the V gene TRBV29-1; no definite D call. This CDR3 contains 14 residues. The germline V and J ends were trimmed by 1 base and 3 bases, with 9 bases remaining between them. Germline V CDR1 and CDR2: SQVTM, ANQGSEA. CDR3 region: CSVEVHHDTGELFF. The CDR3 DNA reads as TGCAGCGTTGAAGTACACCATGACACCGGGGAGCTGTTTTTT.

The chain uses TRBV19 and TRBJ2-7; D is perhaps TRBD1 (6 bases). Germline loops: CDR1 LNHDA, CDR2 SQIVND (reference sequence). Trimming cost V 5 bases and J 0 bases, with 14 bases left between them. CDR3 length equals 15 residues. CDR3 region: CASSSQGRSSYEQYF. CDR3 in DNA: TGTGCCAGTAGTTCACAGGGCCGAAGCTCCTACGAGCAGTACTTC.

The chain has TRBV3-1 (or the pseudogene TRBV3-2) and TRBJ1-1; 9 positions match TRBD1. This CDR3 is built from 14 residues. CDR1 is LGHDT and CDR2 is YNNKEL in the germline V gene (reference sequence). V gave up 4 bases and J gave up 5 bases; unmatched junction bases: 5. CDR3 sequence: CASSRTGTGTEAFF. For the CDR3, the DNA is TGTGCCAGCAGCCGAACCGGGACAGGGACTGAAGCTTTCTTT.

This clone was counted a single time. The chain is built from TRBV19 and TRBJ1-5; D unclear. Germline CDR1 is LNHDA and CDR2 is SQIVND (reference sequence). CDR3 length: 14 residues. The ends were cut back, 3 bases at V and 10 bases at J, with 16 bases in the middle. The DNA of the CDR3 is TGTGCCAGTAGTATCGGAGACGCTGACCTACCCCAGCATTTT. Translated, it gives CASSIGDADLPQHF.

This clone was counted a few times. The V call is TRBV5-5, the J call TRBJ2-7; D possibly corresponds to TRBD1 (6 bases). This CDR3 region has 15 residues. The germline gives CDR1 SGHKS, CDR2 YYEKEE (reference sequence). The ends were cut back, 0 bases at V and 3 bases at J, with 13 bases in the middle. CDR3: CASSLARQGLYEQYF. Written as DNA, the CDR3 is TGTGCCAGCAGCTTGGCGCGGCAGGGGCTCTACGAGCAGTACTTC.

V usage is TRBV11-2 and J usage is TRBJ1-1; no firm D call. Germline CDR1 is SGHAT and CDR2 is FQNNGV. This CDR3 contains 13 residues. Deletions cut 5 bases from V and 0 bases from J, with 7 bases between. The CDR3 coding sequence is TGTGCCAGCAGCCGGGAGATGAACACTGAAGCTTTCTTT. It encodes CASSREMNTEAFF. The full variable domain, completed using reference TRBV11-2 and TRBJ1-1, is EAGVAQSPRYKIIEKRQSVAFWCNPISGHATLYWYQQILGQGPKLLIQFQNNGVVDDSQLPKDRFSAERLKGVDSTLKIQPAKLEDSAVYLCASSREMNTEAFFGQGTRLTVV.

CDR3 sequence (DNA): TGTGCCAGCAGTAACCCGACAGGGGGGAGGTACGAGCAGTACTTC. Translated: CASSNPTGGRYEQYF. This rearrangement joins TRBV6-5 to TRBJ2-7; 9 nucleotides line up with TRBD1. The CDR3 is 15 residues long. CDR1 MNHEY and CDR2 SVGAGI come from the germline V gene. The V and J ends lost 5 bases and 4 bases, in that order; junction bases with no gene match: 9.

CDR3 coding DNA: TGTGCCACTACGGACAGGCTTGGAGATGGCTACACCTTC. It codes for CATTDRLGDGYTF. The chain carries TRBV19 and TRBJ1-2; 7 nucleotides line up with TRBD1. CDR1 and CDR2 from the germline V gene are LNHDA and SQIVND (reference sequence). The CDR3 runs to 13 residues. V gave up 10 bases and J gave up 6 bases; unmatched junction bases: 11. Based on the CDR3 plus reference TRBV19 and TRBJ1-2, the full variable domain is DGGITQSPKYLFRKEGQNVTLSCEQNLNHDAMYWYRQDPGQGLRLIYYSQIVNDFQKGDIAEGYSVSREKKESFPLTVTSAQKNPTAFYLCATTDRLGDGYTFGSGTRLTVV.

The chain joins TRBV28 to TRBJ1-3; 8 bases align to TRBD1. Trimming at V came to 4 bases and at J to 3 bases, leaving 5 bases not matched to a gene. CDR3 length equals 15 residues. The germline CDR1 and CDR2 sequences are MDHEN and SYDVKM. CDR3 DNA sequence: TGTGCCAGCAGTTCAATCAGGGGGCTTGGAAACACCATATATTTT. It is translated as CASSSIRGLGNTIYF.

The V and J genes are TRBV28 and TRBJ2-7; possibly TRBD1 for D (5 bases). The CDR3 is made up of 13 amino acids. Trimming removed 2 bases at V and 4 bases at J, with 9 bases between. Germline assignment: CDR1 MDHEN and CDR2 SYDVKM. Written as DNA, the CDR3 is TGTGCCAGCAGTTTAGCCAGGGCTTACGAGCAGTACTTC. Amino acids: CASSLARAYEQYF.

The chain joins TRBV5-1 to TRBJ1-1, with D perhaps TRBD1 (6 bases). Trimming stripped 1 base from V and 5 bases from J, with 15 bases between. CDR3 size: 15 residues. Germline assignment: CDR1 SGHRS and CDR2 YFSETQ. The CDR3 DNA sequence: TGCGCCAGCAGCTTGAACACAAACACAGGGACTGAAGCTTTCTTT. Its translation: CASSLNTNTGTEAFF.

The CDR3 nucleotides read TGTGCCAGCACACCCGTATCGGGTTCGTATGGCTACACCTTC. Residues: CASTPVSGSYGYTF. The rearrangement links TRBV3-1 (or the pseudogene TRBV3-2) to TRBJ1-2, with D uncertain. Trimming shortened V by 7 bases and J by 5 bases, and 17 bases separated the two germline ends. Per the germline V gene, CDR1 is LGHDT and CDR2 is YNNKEL (reference sequence). The CDR3 sequence is 14 residues long.

This chain joins TRBV6-6 and TRBJ1-1; no firm D call. The CDR3 contains 16 residues. Trimming left V 7 bases short and J 0 bases short, with 18 bases between. CDR1 and CDR2 from the germline V gene are MNHNY and SVGAGI (reference sequence). DNA of the CDR3: TGTGCCAGCAAGCAACCCGATTATGACATGAACACTGAAGCTTTCTTT. Translated: CASKQPDYDMNTEAFF.

CDR3 amino acids: CASSTTGQAEKLFF. As DNA, the CDR3 is TGTGCCAGTAGCACGACGGGACAAGCCGAAAAACTGTTTTTT. This rearrangement joins TRBV19 to TRBJ1-4; maybe TRBD1 (6 bases). The CDR3 is 14 residues long. Trimming cost V 6 bases and J 8 bases, with 16 bases left between them. Germline V lookup: CDR1 LNHDA, CDR2 SQIVND (reference sequence).

V gene TRBV6-5 combines with J gene TRBJ1-1; D may be TRBD1 (5 bases). The CDR3 runs 14 residues. Trimming took 6 bases from V and 7 from J, leaving 18 bases between them. Germline lookup yields CDR1 MNHEY and CDR2 SVGAGI. The CDR3 loop is CASSPWSGSGEAFF. Written as DNA, the CDR3 is TGTGCCAGCAGCCCCTGGTCAGGGTCGGGTGAAGCTTTCTTT.

The chain joins TRBV29-1 to TRBJ2-5, with TRBD1 matching 9 bases. The CDR3 is made up of 13 amino acids. With 2 bases clipped from V and 4 bases from J, the junction kept 2 bases outside the gene matches. Per the germline V gene, CDR1 is SQVTM and CDR2 is ANQGSEA. CDR3 DNA sequence: TGCAGCGTTGAAATGGGACAGGGAGAGACCCAGTACTTC. Translation: CSVEMGQGETQYF.